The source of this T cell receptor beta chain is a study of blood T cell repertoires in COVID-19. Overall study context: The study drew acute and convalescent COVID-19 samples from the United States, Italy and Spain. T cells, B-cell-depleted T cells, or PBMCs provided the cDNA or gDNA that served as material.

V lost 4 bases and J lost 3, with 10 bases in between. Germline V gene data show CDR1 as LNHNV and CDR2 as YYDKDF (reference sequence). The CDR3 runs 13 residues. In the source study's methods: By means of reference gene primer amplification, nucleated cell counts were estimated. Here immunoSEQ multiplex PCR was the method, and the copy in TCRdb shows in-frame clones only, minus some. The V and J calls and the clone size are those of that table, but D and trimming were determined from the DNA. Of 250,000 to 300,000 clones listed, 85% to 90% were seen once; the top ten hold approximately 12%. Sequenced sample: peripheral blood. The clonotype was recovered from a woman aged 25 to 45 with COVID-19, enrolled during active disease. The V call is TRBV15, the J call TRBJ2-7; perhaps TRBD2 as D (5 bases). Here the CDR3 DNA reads TGTGCCACCAGCATAAGGACTGACTACGAGCAGTACTTC. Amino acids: CATSIRTDYEQYF.